The clone carrying this T cell receptor beta chain was recorded many times. Its antigen is undetermined. The sample comes from a study of cytotoxic CD8 clonotypes in ibrutinib-treated CLL. At the level of the study: Among the samples, the mean was approximately 250,000 productive templates and some 94,000 productive rearrangements.

Depths of 1 in 200,000 to 1 in 1 million T cells were the sequencing target. Profiled with immunoSEQ multiplex PCR; TCRdb holds only in-frame clones, not every one. The sample yields about 50,000 clones, around three fifths seen once. The study's findings and limits: Researchers report that baseline clonality outpaced age-matched healthy donors and tracked circulating CD8+ T-cell counts.

V was clipped by 2 bases and J by 6 bases; unmatched bases: 6. The CDR3 is made up of 15 amino acids. Germline-derived CDR1 and CDR2 are SGDLS and YYNGEE. The sample in question was PBMCs, obtained after 24 months of ibrutinib treatment. The chain joins TRBV9 to TRBJ1-2; 11 nucleotides agree with TRBD1. This TCR derives from a human donor with chronic lymphocytic leukemia. CDR3 bases: TGTGCCAGCAGCGTCCTACAGGGACAGGGGGATGGCTACACCTTC. Protein sequence: CASSVLQGQGDGYTF.